Listed here are 23 T cell receptor beta chains from one sample, sequenced in a study of chemoradiotherapy in HPV16-positive cancers. Sequencing was performed with immunoSEQ multiplex PCR; in TCRdb, only in-frame clones are kept and a portion is missing. The sample consists of 25,000 to 35,000 clones, approximately 90% of them appearing once. The sequencing used blood, collected from a patient who underwent chemoradiotherapy. All receptors derive from a human donor with HPV-associated anogenital cancer.

The V gene is TRBV11-2, the J gene TRBJ1-1, with D unresolved. V lost 1 base, J lost 11 bases, and 11 bases lay in between. Germline V CDR1 and CDR2: SGHAT, FQNNGV. This CDR3 has 12 amino acids. CDR3 sequence: CASSLGQDRAFF. CDR3 sequence (DNA): TGTGCCAGCAGCTTAGGCCAGGACCGGGCTTTCTTT.

The gene calls are TRBV19 and TRBJ1-5; 10 positions match TRBD1. Germline V gives CDR1 LNHDA, CDR2 SQIVND (reference sequence). The CDR3 is made up of 16 amino acids. J lost 2 bases, V lost 6 bases, and 7 bases had no gene match. The CDR3 region is CASRNRTGGRNQPQHF. CDR3 nucleotides: TGTGCCAGTAGAAATAGGACAGGGGGACGCAATCAGCCCCAGCATTTT.

The chain recombines TRBV28 with TRBJ1-2; unclear D gene. Germline V gives CDR1 MDHEN, CDR2 SYDVKM. Trimming left V 4 bases short and J 8 bases short, with 8 bases between. The CDR3 extends over 11 amino acids. The CDR3, as DNA: TGTGCCAGCAGTTCCGCTAGGGGCTACACCTTC. The encoded protein is CASSSARGYTF.

The gene calls are TRBV12-5 and TRBJ1-5, with D perhaps TRBD1 (5 bases). This CDR3 has 20 amino acids. Between the trimmed V and J ends, which lost 2 bases and 5 bases, there was a span of 28 bases. Per the germline V gene, CDR1 is LGHNT and CDR2 is FRNRAP. The CDR3 protein is CASGLPNLVGQGGSYQPQHF. The CDR3 DNA follows: TGTGCTAGTGGTTTGCCCAATCTAGTGGGGCAGGGCGGCTCGTATCAGCCCCAGCATTTT.

The V and J genes are TRBV7-8 and TRBJ1-3; a weak D match, TRBD1 (5 bases). Germline loops: CDR1 SGHVS, CDR2 FQNEAQ. Trimming left V 2 bases short and J 2 bases short, with 7 bases between. The CDR3 covers 14 residues. The CDR3 loop is CASSLRQPGNTIYF. The CDR3 DNA is TGTGCCAGCAGCTTACGACAGCCTGGAAACACCATATATTTT.

The gene calls are TRBV14 and TRBJ2-3, with D unclear. Germline CDR1 is SGHDN and CDR2 is FVKESK. V was trimmed by 4 bases and J by 5 bases, leaving 16 bases between them. CDR3 size: 15 residues. The chain's CDR3 is CASSPGLLRQDTQYF. The CDR3 DNA reads TGTGCCAGCAGCCCCGGCCTGCTCAGACAAGATACGCAGTATTTT.

The J gene is TRBJ2-1, the V gene TRBV14; 7 bases agree with TRBD2. Germline CDR1 reads SGHDN; CDR2 reads FVKESK. V gave up 4 bases and J gave up 0 bases; unmatched junction bases: 15. The CDR3 loop spans 19 amino acids. CDR3 sequence reads: CASSLVSSGAGGSYNEQFF. The DNA for the CDR3 is TGTGCCAGCAGCCTCGTCTCTAGCGGCGCCGGAGGCTCCTACAATGAGCAGTTCTTC.

The gene calls are TRBV28 and TRBJ1-1; the D is unclear. V lost 4 bases to trimming and J lost 1 base, with 7 bases between them. CDR1 is MDHEN and CDR2 is SYDVKM in the germline V gene. There are 13 residues in the CDR3. The CDR3 bases are TGTGCCAGCAGTTGGGCAGCGAACACTGAAGCTTTCTTT. Its translation is CASSWAANTEAFF. Based on the CDR3 plus reference TRBV28 and TRBJ1-1, the full variable domain is DVKVTQSSRYLVKRTGEKVFLECVQDMDHENMFWYRQDPGLGLRLIYFSYDVKMKEKGDIPEGYSVSREKKERFSLILESASTNQTSMYLCASSWAANTEAFFGQGTRLTVV.

This clone was seen only once. This chain joins TRBV28 and TRBJ2-1, with D maybe TRBD2 (5 bases). The V end was cut by 10 bases, the J end by 0 bases, with 16 bases between. The germline gives CDR1 MDHEN, CDR2 SYDVKM. The CDR3 is made up of 15 amino acids. CDR3 amino acids: CATREDLNSYNEQFF. The DNA for the CDR3 is TGTGCCACCCGGGAAGACTTAAACTCCTACAATGAGCAGTTCTTC.

This sequence joins TRBV4-2 and TRBJ2-5; D is perhaps TRBD2 (6 bases). CDR1 and CDR2 (germline): LGHNA, YNFKEQ. This CDR3 has 15 amino acids. V lost 1 base and J 7 bases, leaving 16 bases between the germline ends. The CDR3 protein is CASSQVDGGSGTQYF. The CDR3 region has the DNA TGTGCCAGCAGCCAAGTGGACGGAGGGTCAGGGACCCAGTACTTC.

V usage is TRBV7-2 and J usage is TRBJ2-5; tentatively, D is TRBD2 (6 bases). Germline CDR1 and CDR2: SGHTA and FQGNSA. V was shortened by 5 bases and J by 4 bases, with 11 bases between the two germline ends. The CDR3 totals 13 residues. The CDR3: CASSELGGETQYF. As DNA, the CDR3 is TGTGCCAGCAGCGAGTTGGGGGGAGAGACCCAGTACTTC. The full variable domain, in which reference TRBV7-2 and TRBJ2-5 provide the parts outside the CDR3, is GAGVSQSPSNKVTEKGKDVELRCDPISGHTALYWYRQSLGQGLEFLIYFQGNSAPDKSGLPSDRFSAERTGGSVSTLTIQRTQQEDSAVYLCASSELGGETQYFGPGTRLLVL.

This clone has just a few counts. V and J are TRBV5-1 and TRBJ1-5; the D gene is possibly TRBD1 (5 bases). The germline CDR1 and CDR2 sequences are SGHRS and YFSETQ. The CDR3 runs to 14 residues. V lost 2 bases to trimming and J lost 5 bases, with 11 bases between them. Here the CDR3 DNA reads TGCGCCAGCAGCTTAGCGGGGGACGATCAGCCCCAGCATTTT. It encodes CASSLAGDDQPQHF.

The chain couples TRBV2 to TRBJ1-1, with 7 bases identical to TRBD1. The CDR3 consists of 13 residues. CDR1 and CDR2 from the germline V gene are SNHLY and FYNNEI. V lost 7 bases, J lost 1 base, and 3 bases stayed unmatched. CDR3 coding DNA: TGTGCCAGCACCAGACAGGGGAACACTGAAGCTTTCTTT. Its protein product is CASTRQGNTEAFF. Supplemented by reference TRBV2 and TRBJ1-1, the full variable domain reads EPEVTQTPSHQVTQMGQEVILRCVPISNHLYFYWYRQILGQKVEFLVSFYNNEISEKSEIFDDQFSVERPDGSNFTLKIRSTKLEDSAMYFCASTRQGNTEAFFGQGTRLTVV.

The chain is built from TRBV6-5 and TRBJ1-2; 7 bases match TRBD1. This CDR3 region has 15 residues. The germline V gene has CDR1 MNHEY and CDR2 SVGAGI. J was trimmed by 3 bases and V by 0 bases; bases with no gene match: 4. CDR3 protein: CASSYSEGAYYGYTF. In nucleotides, the CDR3 is TGTGCCAGCAGTTACTCGGAGGGGGCATACTATGGCTACACCTTC.

This clone has only one observation. The chain carries TRBV28 and TRBJ2-7; D call uncertain. Germline V lookup: CDR1 MDHEN, CDR2 SYDVKM. The ends were cut back, 3 bases at V and 1 base at J, with 7 bases in the middle. CDR3 size: 13 residues. CDR3 protein: CASSFAGSYEQYF. For the CDR3, the DNA is TGTGCCAGCAGTTTCGCAGGATCCTACGAGCAGTACTTC.

The V call is TRBV7-2, the J call TRBJ2-5; D gene ambiguous. The length of the CDR3 is 15 residues. V was trimmed by 4 bases and J by 4 bases, leaving 16 bases between them. Germline-derived CDR1 and CDR2 are SGHTA and FQGNSA. CDR3 in amino acids: CASSSGQSWGETQYF. Here the CDR3 DNA reads TGTGCCAGCAGCTCTGGTCAATCTTGGGGAGAGACCCAGTACTTC. Using reference TRBV7-2 and TRBJ2-5 for the parts outside the CDR3, the full variable domain is GAGVSQSPSNKVTEKGKDVELRCDPISGHTALYWYRQSLGQGLEFLIYFQGNSAPDKSGLPSDRFSAERTGGSVSTLTIQRTQQEDSAVYLCASSSGQSWGETQYFGPGTRLLVL.

This chain joins TRBV10-3 and TRBJ2-7; 7 nucleotides line up with TRBD1. This CDR3 has 14 amino acids. With 7 bases clipped from V and 4 bases from J, the junction kept 10 bases outside the gene matches. Germline-derived CDR1 and CDR2 are ENHRY and SYGVKD. CDR3 sequence (DNA): TGTGCCATCACGGCGCGTGGACAGGAGTACGAGCAGTACTTC. Translated: CAITARGQEYEQYF.

The chain joins TRBV11-1 to TRBJ1-1, with a possible D match to TRBD1 (6 bases). Germline CDR1 reads SGHAT; CDR2 reads FQDESV (reference sequence). Trimming removed 3 bases at V and 1 base at J, with 12 bases between. The CDR3 covers 15 residues. CDR3 sequence reads: CASSFNRVGNTEAFF. The CDR3 bases are TGTGCCAGCAGCTTTAACAGGGTAGGGAACACTGAAGCTTTCTTT.

The chain links TRBV13 to TRBJ2-7, with D possibly called TRBD1 or TRBD2 (5 bases each). The ends were cut back, 6 bases at V and 6 bases at J, with 15 bases in the middle. Germline values: CDR1 PRHDT, CDR2 FYEKMQ (reference sequence). This CDR3 contains 13 residues. The CDR3 nucleotides read TGTGCCAGCAGAACCAGAGGGGTTGGCGAGCAGTACTTC. Amino acids: CASRTRGVGEQYF.

This chain links TRBV5-5 with TRBJ2-5; no firm D call. Deletions cut 1 base from V and 2 bases from J, with 6 bases between. This CDR3 comprises 13 residues. Germline CDR1 is SGHKS and CDR2 is YYEKEE (reference sequence). The CDR3 region has the DNA TGTGCCAGCAGCTTGTATCAGCAAGAGACCCAGTACTTC. The encoded protein is CASSLYQQETQYF.

This chain uses TRBV11-2 with TRBJ1-2; possibly TRBD1 for D (5 bases). The CDR3 totals 14 residues. Trimming shortened V by 0 bases and J by 9 bases, and 14 bases separated the two germline ends. Looked up from germline, CDR1 is SGHAT and CDR2 is FQNNGV. The CDR3 DNA sequence: TGTGCCAGCAGCTTAGACCCCTCGGGGGGTCGCTACACCTTC. Encoded protein: CASSLDPSGGRYTF.

This chain uses TRBV7-2 with TRBJ1-5; D not certain. Germline V gene sequence: CDR1 SGHTA, CDR2 FQGNSA. The V and J ends lost 5 bases and 5 bases respectively, with 22 bases between them. There are 17 residues in the CDR3. The CDR3: CASSPRIRLNGDQPQHF. The CDR3 nucleotides read TGTGCCAGCAGCCCCCGGATCCGTTTAAATGGGGATCAGCCCCAGCATTTT.

This clone has more than one count but fewer than ten. This sequence joins TRBV6-1 and TRBJ1-2; D ambiguous. V was clipped by 0 bases and J by 0 bases, with 11 bases between them. This CDR3 region has 16 residues. Germline CDR1 MNHNS, CDR2 SASEGT. The CDR3 bases are TGTGCCAGCAGTGAAGCAGGAGCTATACCTAACTATGGCTACACCTTC. It yields the protein CASSEAGAIPNYGYTF.